This TCR beta chain stems from a study of blood T cell repertoires in COVID-19. For this clone: A read error may account for a junction end that differs from germline.

TCRdb keeps only in-frame clones here, not all; method: immunoSEQ multiplex PCR. The profile shows 30,000 to 40,000 clones, around four fifths of them singletons. The CDR3 is 13 amino acids. The chain has TRBV12-3 or TRBV12-4 and TRBJ1-4, with D perhaps matching TRBD1 (5 bases). The sample comprised peripheral blood. This clonotype originated in a man aged 50 to 60 with active COVID-19. The chain's CDR3 is CASRRTTNEKLSF. The CDR3 nucleotides are TGTGCCAGCAGGCGGACAACTAATGAAAAACTGTCTTTT.